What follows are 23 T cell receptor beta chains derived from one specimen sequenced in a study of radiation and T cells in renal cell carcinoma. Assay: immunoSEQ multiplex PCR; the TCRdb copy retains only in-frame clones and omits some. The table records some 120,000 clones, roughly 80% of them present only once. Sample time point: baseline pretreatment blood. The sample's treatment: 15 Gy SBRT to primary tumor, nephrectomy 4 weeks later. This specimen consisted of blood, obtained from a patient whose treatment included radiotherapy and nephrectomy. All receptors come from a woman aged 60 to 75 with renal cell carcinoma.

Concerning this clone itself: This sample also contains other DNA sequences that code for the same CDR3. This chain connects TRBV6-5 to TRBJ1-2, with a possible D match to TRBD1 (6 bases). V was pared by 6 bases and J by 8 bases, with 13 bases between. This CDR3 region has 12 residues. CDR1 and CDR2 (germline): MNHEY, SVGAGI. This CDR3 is CASRGQSRGYTF. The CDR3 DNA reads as TGTGCCAGCAGAGGACAGAGCCGAGGCTACACCTTC.

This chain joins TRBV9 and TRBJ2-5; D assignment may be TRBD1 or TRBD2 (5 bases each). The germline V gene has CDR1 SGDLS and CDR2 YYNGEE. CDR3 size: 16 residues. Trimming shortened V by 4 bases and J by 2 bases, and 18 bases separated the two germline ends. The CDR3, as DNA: TGTGCCAGCAGCTCAGGGAGCAGGGTGGTGCAAGAGACCCAGTACTTC. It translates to CASSSGSRVVQETQYF. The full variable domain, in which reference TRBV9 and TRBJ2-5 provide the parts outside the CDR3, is DSGVTQTPKHLITATGQRVTLRCSPRSGDLSVYWYQQSLDQGLQFLIQYYNGEERAKGNILERFSAQQFPDLHSELNLSSLELGDSALYFCASSSGSRVVQETQYFGPGTRLLVL.

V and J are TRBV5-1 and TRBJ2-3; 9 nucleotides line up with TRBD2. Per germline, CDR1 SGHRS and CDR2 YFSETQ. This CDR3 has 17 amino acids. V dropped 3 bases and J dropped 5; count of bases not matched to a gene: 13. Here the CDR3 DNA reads TGCGCCAGCAGCTCCCGAGGGGGCGGGGGGGCTGGAGATACGCAGTATTTT. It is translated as CASSSRGGGGAGDTQYF.

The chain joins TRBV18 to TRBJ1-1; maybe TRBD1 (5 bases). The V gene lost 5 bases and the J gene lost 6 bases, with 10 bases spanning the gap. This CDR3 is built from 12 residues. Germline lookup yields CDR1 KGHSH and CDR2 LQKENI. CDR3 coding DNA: TGTGCCAGCTCAGACATGGGGGCTGAAGCTTTCTTT. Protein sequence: CASSDMGAEAFF.

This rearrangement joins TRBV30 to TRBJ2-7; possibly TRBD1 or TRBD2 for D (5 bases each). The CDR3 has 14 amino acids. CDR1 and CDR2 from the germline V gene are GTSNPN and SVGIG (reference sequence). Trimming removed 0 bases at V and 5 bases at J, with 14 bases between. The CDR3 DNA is TGTGCCTGGAGTGTAAAGGGACGACCCCACGAGCAGTACTTC. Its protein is CAWSVKGRPHEQYF.

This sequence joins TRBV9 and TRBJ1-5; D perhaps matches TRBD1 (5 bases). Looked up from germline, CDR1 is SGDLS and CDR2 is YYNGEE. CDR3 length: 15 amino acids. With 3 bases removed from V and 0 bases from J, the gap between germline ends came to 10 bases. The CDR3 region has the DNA TGTGCCAGCAGCGGGGACGAAGGTAGCAATCAGCCCCAGCATTTT. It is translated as CASSGDEGSNQPQHF.

As DNA, the CDR3 is TGTGCCAGCAGTGCTGACAACTTAAGATTCGGGGAGACCCAGTACTTC. It yields the protein CASSADNLRFGETQYF. The chain combines TRBV2 with TRBJ2-5; D uncertain. The germline V and J ends were trimmed by 4 bases and 5 bases, with 20 bases remaining between them. Germline lookup yields CDR1 SNHLY and CDR2 FYNNEI. The CDR3 covers 16 residues.

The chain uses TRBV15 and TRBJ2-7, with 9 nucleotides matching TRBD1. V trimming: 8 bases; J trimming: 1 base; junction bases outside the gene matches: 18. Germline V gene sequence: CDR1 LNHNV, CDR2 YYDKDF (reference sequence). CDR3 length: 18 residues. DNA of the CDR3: TGTGCCACCTCGGCGGGACAGGGCCGTGGGGGGGGATCCTACGAGCAGTACTTC. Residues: CATSAGQGRGGGSYEQYF.

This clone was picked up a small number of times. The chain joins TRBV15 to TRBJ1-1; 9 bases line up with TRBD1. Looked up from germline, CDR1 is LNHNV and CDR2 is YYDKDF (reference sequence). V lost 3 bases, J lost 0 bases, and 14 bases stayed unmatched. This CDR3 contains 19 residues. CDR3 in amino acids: CATSSSRDRVWAVNTEAFF. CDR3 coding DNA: TGTGCCACCAGCAGTAGCCGGGACAGGGTTTGGGCGGTGAACACTGAAGCTTTCTTT.

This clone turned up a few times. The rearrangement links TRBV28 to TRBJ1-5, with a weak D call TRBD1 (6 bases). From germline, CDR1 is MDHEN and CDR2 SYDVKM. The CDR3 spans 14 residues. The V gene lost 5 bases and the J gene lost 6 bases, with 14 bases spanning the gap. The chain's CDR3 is CASSTGSVLQPQHF. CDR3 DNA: TGTGCCAGCAGTACAGGGTCTGTTCTTCAGCCCCAGCATTTT.

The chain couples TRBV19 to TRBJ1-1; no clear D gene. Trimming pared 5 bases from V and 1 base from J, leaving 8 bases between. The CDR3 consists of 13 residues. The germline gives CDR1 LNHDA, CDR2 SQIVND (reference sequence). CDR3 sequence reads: CASSFNKNTEAFF. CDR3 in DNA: TGTGCCAGTAGTTTTAACAAGAACACTGAAGCTTTCTTT.

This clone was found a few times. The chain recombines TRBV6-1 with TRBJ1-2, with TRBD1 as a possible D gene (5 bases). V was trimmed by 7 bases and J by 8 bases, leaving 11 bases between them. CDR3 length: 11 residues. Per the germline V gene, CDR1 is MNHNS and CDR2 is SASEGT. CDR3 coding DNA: TGTGCCAGCAAGGGGTCGGCCGGCTACACCTTC. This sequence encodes CASKGSAGYTF.

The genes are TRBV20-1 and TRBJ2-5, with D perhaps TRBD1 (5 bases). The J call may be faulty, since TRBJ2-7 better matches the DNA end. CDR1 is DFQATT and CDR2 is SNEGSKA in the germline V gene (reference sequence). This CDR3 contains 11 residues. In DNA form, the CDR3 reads TGCAGTGCTAGATCAGGGCCCGAGCAGTACTTC. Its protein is CSARSGPEQYF.

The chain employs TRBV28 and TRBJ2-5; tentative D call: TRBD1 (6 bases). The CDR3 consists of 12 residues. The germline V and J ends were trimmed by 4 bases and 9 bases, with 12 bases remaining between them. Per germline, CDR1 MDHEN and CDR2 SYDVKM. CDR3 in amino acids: CASSSRGISQYF. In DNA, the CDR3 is TGTGCCAGCAGTTCCAGGGGAATATCCCAGTACTTC.

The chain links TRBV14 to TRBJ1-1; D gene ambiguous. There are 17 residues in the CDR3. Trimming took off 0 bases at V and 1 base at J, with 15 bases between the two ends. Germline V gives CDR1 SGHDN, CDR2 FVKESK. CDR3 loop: CASSQEFFRASNTEAFF. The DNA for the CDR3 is TGTGCCAGCAGCCAAGAATTCTTTAGGGCTTCGAACACTGAAGCTTTCTTT.

CDR3 in DNA: TGTGCCAGCAGCCCAGAACGGGGAAGGTCCTCTGGAAACACCATATATTTT. As protein: CASSPERGRSSGNTIYF. The rearrangement joins TRBV16 to TRBJ1-3; unclear D gene. V lost 4 bases and J 0 bases, leaving 16 bases between the germline ends. This CDR3 is 17 amino acids long. Germline V gene data show CDR1 as KGHSY and CDR2 as FQNENV.

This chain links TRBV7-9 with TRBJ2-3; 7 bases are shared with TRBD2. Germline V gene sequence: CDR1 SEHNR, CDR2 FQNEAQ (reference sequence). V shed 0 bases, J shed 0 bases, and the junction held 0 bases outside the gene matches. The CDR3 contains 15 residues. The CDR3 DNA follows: TGTGCCAGCAGCTTAGCCGGGGGGAGCACAGATACGCAGTATTTT. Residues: CASSLAGGSTDTQYF.

The CDR3 coding sequence is TGTGCCAGCAGGGGAACAGGGAGAGAGGGTGGCTACACCTTC. It specifies CASRGTGREGGYTF. The chain recombines TRBV5-6 with TRBJ1-2, with D possibly TRBD1 on 6 matching bases. The germline gives CDR1 SGHDT, CDR2 YYEEEE. The CDR3 is made up of 14 amino acids. Trimming shortened V by 5 bases and J by 7 bases, and 18 bases separated the two germline ends.

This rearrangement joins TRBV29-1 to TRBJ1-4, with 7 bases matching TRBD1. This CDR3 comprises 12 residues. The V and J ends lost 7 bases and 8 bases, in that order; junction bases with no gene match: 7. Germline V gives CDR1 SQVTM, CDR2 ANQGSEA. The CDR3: CSARGLEEKLFF. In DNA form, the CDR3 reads TGCAGCGCTAGGGGGCTTGAGGAAAAACTGTTTTTT.

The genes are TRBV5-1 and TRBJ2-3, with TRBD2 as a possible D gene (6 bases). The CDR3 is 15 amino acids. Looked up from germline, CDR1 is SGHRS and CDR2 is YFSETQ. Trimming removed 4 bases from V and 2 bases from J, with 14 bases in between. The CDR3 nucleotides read TGCGCCAGCAGCGGGGGGACGGCAGACACAGATACGCAGTATTTT. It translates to CASSGGTADTDTQYF.

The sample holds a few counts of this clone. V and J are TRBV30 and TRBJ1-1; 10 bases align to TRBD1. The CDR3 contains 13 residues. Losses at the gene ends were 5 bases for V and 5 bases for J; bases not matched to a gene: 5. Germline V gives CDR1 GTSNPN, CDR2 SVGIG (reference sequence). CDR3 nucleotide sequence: TGTGCCTGGGACAGGGGGCAGGGAACTGAAGCTTTCTTT. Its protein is CAWDRGQGTEAFF.

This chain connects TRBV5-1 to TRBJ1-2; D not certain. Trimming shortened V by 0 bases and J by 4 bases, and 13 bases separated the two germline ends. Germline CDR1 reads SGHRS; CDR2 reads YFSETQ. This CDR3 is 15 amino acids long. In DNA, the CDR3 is TGCGCCAGCAGCTTGGGGCAGCTCGCTTCCTATGGCTACACCTTC. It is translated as CASSLGQLASYGYTF. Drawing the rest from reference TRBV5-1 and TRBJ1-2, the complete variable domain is KAGVTQTPRYLIKTRGQQVTLSCSPISGHRSVSWYQQTPGQGLQFLFEYFSETQRNKGNFPGRFSGRQFSNSRSEMNVSTLELGDSALYLCASSLGQLASYGYTFGSGTRLTVV.

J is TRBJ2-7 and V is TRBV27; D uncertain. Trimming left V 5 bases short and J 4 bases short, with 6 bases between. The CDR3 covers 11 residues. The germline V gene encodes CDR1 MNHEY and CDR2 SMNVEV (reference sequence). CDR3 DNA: TGTGCCAGCAGTGCACGTTACGAGCAGTACTTC. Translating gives CASSARYEQYF.